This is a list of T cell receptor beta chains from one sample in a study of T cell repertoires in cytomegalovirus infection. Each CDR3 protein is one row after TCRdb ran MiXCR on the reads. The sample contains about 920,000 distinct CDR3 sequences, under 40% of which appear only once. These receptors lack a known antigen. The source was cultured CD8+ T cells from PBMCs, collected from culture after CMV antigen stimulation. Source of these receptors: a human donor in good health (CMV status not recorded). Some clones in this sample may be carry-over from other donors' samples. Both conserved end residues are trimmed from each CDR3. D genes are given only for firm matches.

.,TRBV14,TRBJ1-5,ASSPQGGNQPQH
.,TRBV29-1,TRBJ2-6,SVGGDSQVYSGANVLT
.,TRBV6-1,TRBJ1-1,ASSDLLMNTEAF
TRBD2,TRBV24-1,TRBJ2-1,ATSDAGTSHREQF
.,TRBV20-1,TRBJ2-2,SAPIRPGRAYTGELF
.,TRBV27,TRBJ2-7,ASSSMGSEQY
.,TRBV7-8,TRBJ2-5,ASSPYRRGETQY
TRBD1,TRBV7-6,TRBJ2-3,ASSLEGTGWPDTQY
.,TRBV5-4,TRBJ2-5,AGASDSQETQY
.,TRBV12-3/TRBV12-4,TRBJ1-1,ASSYKLIHEAF
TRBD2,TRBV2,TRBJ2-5,ASPGFQKSGGETQY
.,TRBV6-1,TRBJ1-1,ASSEFHRPNTEAF
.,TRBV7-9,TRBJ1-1,ASITDSEAF
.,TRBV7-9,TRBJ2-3,ASSTPASVYTDTQY
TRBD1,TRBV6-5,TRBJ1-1,ASSSTGGSAEAF
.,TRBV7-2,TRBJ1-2,ASYKGVFGYT
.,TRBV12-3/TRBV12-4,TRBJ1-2,ASTKGYSNYGYT
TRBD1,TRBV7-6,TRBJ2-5,ASSIRGRVETQY
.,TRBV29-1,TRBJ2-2,SVEGDKFGELF
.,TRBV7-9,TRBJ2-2,ASSLIGLGPVGELF
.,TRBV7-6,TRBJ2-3,ASSLGPGNTDTQY
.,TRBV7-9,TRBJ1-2,ASSLFGTLYGYT
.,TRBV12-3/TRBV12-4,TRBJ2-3,ASSFPLEDTQY
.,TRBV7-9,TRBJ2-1,ASRARADNEQF
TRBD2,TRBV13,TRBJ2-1,ASSLGLANYNEQF